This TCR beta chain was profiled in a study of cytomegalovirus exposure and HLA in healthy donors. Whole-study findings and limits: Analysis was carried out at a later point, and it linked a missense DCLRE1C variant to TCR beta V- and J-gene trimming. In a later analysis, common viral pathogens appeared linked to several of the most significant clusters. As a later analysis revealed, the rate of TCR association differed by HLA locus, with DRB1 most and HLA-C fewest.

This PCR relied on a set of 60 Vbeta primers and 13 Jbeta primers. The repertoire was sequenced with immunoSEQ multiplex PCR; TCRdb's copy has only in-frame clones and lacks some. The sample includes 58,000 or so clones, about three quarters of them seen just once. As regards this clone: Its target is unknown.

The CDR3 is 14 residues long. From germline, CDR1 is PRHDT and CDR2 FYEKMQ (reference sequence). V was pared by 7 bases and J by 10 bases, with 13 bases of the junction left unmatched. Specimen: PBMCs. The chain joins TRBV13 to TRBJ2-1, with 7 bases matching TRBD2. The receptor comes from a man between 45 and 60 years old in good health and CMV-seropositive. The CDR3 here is CASISTPALAEQFF. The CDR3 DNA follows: TGTGCCAGCATCTCTACTCCGGCACTAGCGGAGCAGTTCTTC.